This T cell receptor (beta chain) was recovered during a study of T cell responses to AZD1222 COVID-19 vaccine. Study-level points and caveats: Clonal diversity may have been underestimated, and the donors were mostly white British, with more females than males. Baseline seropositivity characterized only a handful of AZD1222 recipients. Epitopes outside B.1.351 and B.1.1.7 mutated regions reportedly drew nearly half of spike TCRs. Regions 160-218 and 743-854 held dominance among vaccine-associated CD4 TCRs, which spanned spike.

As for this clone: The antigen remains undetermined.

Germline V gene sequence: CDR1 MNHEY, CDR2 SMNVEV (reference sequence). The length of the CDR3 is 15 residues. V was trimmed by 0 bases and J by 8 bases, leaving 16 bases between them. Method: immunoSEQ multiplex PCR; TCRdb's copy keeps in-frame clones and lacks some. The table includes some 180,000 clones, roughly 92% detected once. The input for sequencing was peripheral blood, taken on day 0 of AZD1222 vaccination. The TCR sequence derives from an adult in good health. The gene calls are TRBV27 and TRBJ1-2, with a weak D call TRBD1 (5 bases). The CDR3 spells CASSLSTGARGGYTF. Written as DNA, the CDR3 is TGTGCCAGCAGTTTATCGACTGGGGCAAGGGGAGGCTACACCTTC.